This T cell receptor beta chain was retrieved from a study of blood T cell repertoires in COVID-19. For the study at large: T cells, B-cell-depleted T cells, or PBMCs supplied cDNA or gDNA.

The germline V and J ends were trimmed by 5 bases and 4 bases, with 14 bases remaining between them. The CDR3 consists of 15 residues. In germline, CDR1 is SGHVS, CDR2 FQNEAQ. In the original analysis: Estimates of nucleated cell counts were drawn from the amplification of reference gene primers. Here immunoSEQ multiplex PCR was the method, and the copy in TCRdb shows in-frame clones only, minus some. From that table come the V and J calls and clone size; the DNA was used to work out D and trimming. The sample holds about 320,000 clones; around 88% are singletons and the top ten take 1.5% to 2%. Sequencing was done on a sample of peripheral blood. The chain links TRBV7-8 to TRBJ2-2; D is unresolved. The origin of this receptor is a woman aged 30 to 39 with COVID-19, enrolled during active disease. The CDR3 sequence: CASSPRRRGTGELFF. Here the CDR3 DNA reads TGTGCCAGCAGCCCAAGGCGTAGAGGCACCGGGGAGCTGTTTTTT.